A single sample is the source of the 30 T cell receptor beta chains below, sequenced in a study of cytomegalovirus exposure and HLA in healthy donors. Only in-frame clones appear in the TCRdb table, and some are missing; sequencing was by immunoSEQ multiplex PCR. The sample yields 140,000 to 150,000 clones, less than 95% seen once. Specimen: PBMCs. The receptor set was obtained from a man aged 18-30 years in good health and CMV-seropositive.

This clone came up once. The chain employs TRBV6-5 and TRBJ2-5; weak D call: TRBD2 (6 bases). The CDR3 is 13 residues long. Between the trimmed V and J ends, which lost 0 bases and 5 bases, there was a span of 7 bases. The germline CDR1 and CDR2 sequences are MNHEY and SVGAGI. The CDR3 coding sequence is TGTGCCAGCAGTTACTCGGGGAGGGAGACCCAGTACTTC. Residues: CASSYSGRETQYF.

This chain connects TRBV5-1 to TRBJ1-4; weak D call: TRBD1 (5 bases). Per the germline V gene, CDR1 is SGHRS and CDR2 is YFSETQ. Trimming took 1 base from V and 5 from J, leaving 9 bases between them. This CDR3 has 14 amino acids. The CDR3, as DNA: TGCGCCAGCAGCTTGAAGGGGATGAATGAAAAACTGTTTTTT. It codes for CASSLKGMNEKLFF.

The chain carries TRBV5-6 and TRBJ1-2; possible D gene TRBD1, 6 bases. The length of the CDR3 is 15 residues. The V gene lost 4 bases and the J gene lost 2 bases, with 15 bases spanning the gap. In germline, CDR1 is SGHDT, CDR2 YYEEEE. The CDR3 loop reads CASSPDRRPNYGYTF. The CDR3 DNA is TGTGCCAGCAGCCCTGACAGGCGACCAAACTATGGCTACACCTTC.

The V call is TRBV28, the J call TRBJ2-7; tentatively, D is TRBD1 (6 bases). The CDR3 has 13 residues. Per germline, CDR1 MDHEN and CDR2 SYDVKM. V was shortened by 5 bases and J by 1 base, with 9 bases between the two germline ends. CDR3 nucleotides: TGTGCCAGCAGTATCCAGGGGTCCTACGAGCAGTACTTC. Its protein product is CASSIQGSYEQYF.

This clone was counted a single time. J is TRBJ2-5 and V is TRBV6-1; 8 bases are a match to TRBD1. This CDR3 has 14 amino acids. The V segment lost 3 bases and the J segment 3 bases; nucleotides outside the gene matches: 3. Germline CDR1 reads MNHNS; CDR2 reads SASEGT. The DNA for the CDR3 is TGTGCCAGCAGTGAGAGGGACAGGAAAGAGACCCAGTACTTC. This codes for CASSERDRKETQYF.

The chain carries TRBV19 and TRBJ2-1; TRBD2 matches 8 bases. Germline V gene data show CDR1 as LNHDA and CDR2 as SQIVND (reference sequence). The CDR3 runs 19 residues. V lost 6 bases and J lost 0; bases outside the gene matches: 16. The CDR3 region is CASSLYDAGRAGSYNEQFF. The CDR3 nucleotides read TGTGCCAGTAGCCTCTATGATGCCGGGAGGGCCGGCTCCTACAATGAGCAGTTCTTC.

The chain uses TRBV29-1 and TRBJ2-5, with 7 bases lining up with TRBD2. Trimming took 7 bases from V and 5 from J; bases not matched to a gene: 7. Germline V gene data show CDR1 as SQVTM and CDR2 as ANQGSEA. This CDR3 has 12 residues. CDR3 sequence (DNA): TGCAGCGGGATCCTAGCGGATGAGACCCAGTACTTC. Its protein is CSGILADETQYF.

The chain links TRBV2 to TRBJ1-6; perhaps TRBD1 as D (6 bases). Germline CDR1 and CDR2: SNHLY and FYNNEI. The CDR3 consists of 16 residues. The germline V and J ends were trimmed by 3 bases and 4 bases, with 13 bases remaining between them. CDR3 sequence: CASSDGRGGYNSPLHF. CDR3 coding DNA: TGTGCCAGCAGTGACGGAAGGGGGGGTTATAATTCACCCCTCCACTTT.

The V and J genes are TRBV18 and TRBJ2-1; D gene ambiguous. The V and J ends lost 3 bases and 2 bases respectively, with 8 bases between them. The CDR3 is made up of 14 amino acids. Germline V CDR1 and CDR2: KGHSH, LQKENI. The CDR3, as DNA: TGTGCCAGCTCACCTACGCGTACCTACAATGAGCAGTTCTTC. Protein sequence: CASSPTRTYNEQFF. Based on the CDR3 plus reference TRBV18 and TRBJ2-1, the full variable domain is NAGVMQNPRHLVRRRGQEARLRCSPMKGHSHVYWYRQLPEEGLKFMVYLQKENIIDESGMPKERFSAEFPKEGPSILRIQQVVRGDSAAYFCASSPTRTYNEQFFGPGTRLTVL.

The chain employs TRBV10-3 and TRBJ2-1; TRBD2 might be the D (5 bases). The length of the CDR3 is 16 residues. CDR1 ENHRY and CDR2 SYGVKD come from the germline V gene. Trimming cost V 0 bases and J 0 bases, with 9 bases left between them. CDR3 coding DNA: TGTGCCATCAGTGAGTCGGCGGGTAGCTCCTACAATGAGCAGTTCTTC. This sequence encodes CAISESAGSSYNEQFF.

The chain recombines TRBV4-1 with TRBJ1-5; 9 bases are a match to TRBD1. With 6 bases clipped from V and 4 bases from J, the junction kept 4 bases outside the gene matches. The CDR3 consists of 14 residues. The germline gives CDR1 MGHRA, CDR2 YSYEKL. Here the CDR3 reads CASRAQGANQPQHF. The CDR3 bases are TGCGCCAGCAGAGCACAGGGGGCAAATCAGCCCCAGCATTTT.

This clone is a singleton in its sample. The V and J genes are TRBV30 and TRBJ1-4; D may be TRBD1 (5 bases). V lost 2 bases to trimming and J lost 8 bases, with 18 bases between them. The CDR3 has 15 amino acids. CDR1 GTSNPN and CDR2 SVGIG come from the germline V gene (reference sequence). The DNA of the CDR3 is TGTGCCTGGAGTCCCCGGGGGAGCCGAAGGGAAAAACTGTTTTTT. Translated: CAWSPRGSRREKLFF. Full variable domain (missing parts from reference TRBV30 and TRBJ1-4): SQTIHQWPATLVQPVGSPLSLECTVEGTSNPNLYWYRQAAGRGLQLLFYSVGIGQISSEVPQNLSASRPQDRQFILSSKKLLLSDSGFYLCAWSPRGSRREKLFFGSGTQLSVL.

The chain joins TRBV6-1 to TRBJ2-7; no firm D call. V was clipped by 2 bases and J by 6 bases, with 17 bases between them. Germline V gene sequence: CDR1 MNHNS, CDR2 SASEGT. The CDR3 contains 15 residues. In nucleotides, the CDR3 is TGTGCCAGCAGTGAATCGTCTCGCGGATTCTCCGAGCAGTACTTC. Protein: CASSESSRGFSEQYF.

The gene calls are TRBV11-2 and TRBJ1-4, with TRBD1 identical over 7 bases. Trimming took 5 bases from V and 10 from J; bases not matched to a gene: 10. Germline CDR1 and CDR2: SGHAT and FQNNGV. The CDR3 has 14 amino acids. The CDR3, as DNA: TGTGCCAGCAGCCCCGACAGGGTGGGCGGAAAACTGTTTTTT. Translation gives CASSPDRVGGKLFF.

J is TRBJ2-1 and V is TRBV30, with 8 bases lining up with TRBD2. The junction had 12 bases not matched to a gene; V was cut back by 0 bases and J by 2 bases. The CDR3 is 18 residues long. Germline loops: CDR1 GTSNPN, CDR2 SVGIG (reference sequence). This chain's CDR3 is CAWSVKGGRWMAYNEQFF. The CDR3 DNA is TGTGCCTGGAGTGTAAAGGGCGGGAGGTGGATGGCCTACAATGAGCAGTTCTTC.

The chain links TRBV6-6 to TRBJ1-1; 7 nucleotides match TRBD1. Germline V gene sequence: CDR1 MNHNY, CDR2 SVGAGI (reference sequence). After removal of 5 bases from V and 4 bases from J, the junction contained 13 bases not matched to a gene. CDR3 length: 16 residues. CDR3 sequence (DNA): TGTGCCAGCAGTCCCCACAGGGGTCGGGTGTTCACTGAAGCTTTCTTT. This gives the protein CASSPHRGRVFTEAFF.

J is TRBJ2-1 and V is TRBV2, with D possibly matching TRBD2 (6 bases). Between the trimmed V and J ends, which lost 6 bases and 15 bases, there was a span of 18 bases. CDR1 and CDR2 from the germline V gene are SNHLY and FYNNEI. CDR3 size: 12 residues. The CDR3 here is CASSKDPGLPFF. CDR3 in DNA: TGTGCCAGCAGCAAAGATCCGGGACTCCCGTTCTTC.

A remark on this clone: One end of the junction is discordant with germline, which a read error may explain. V gene TRBV18 combines with J gene TRBJ2-1, with D possibly TRBD2 on 6 matching bases. Germline CDR1 and CDR2: KGHSH and LQKENI. The CDR3 runs 11 residues. The CDR3 loop is CASSTEGRWVF. CDR3 coding DNA: TGTGCCAGCTCAACGGAGGGCCGCTGGGTCTTC.

In this sample, this clone turned up once. This chain uses TRBV11-2 with TRBJ1-4; 11 nucleotides agree with TRBD1. CDR3 length equals 14 residues. The germline gives CDR1 SGHAT, CDR2 FQNNGV. J was trimmed by 7 bases and V by 5 bases; bases with no gene match: 3. The CDR3 nucleotides read TGTGCCAGCAGCCCTGGGACAGGGGGTGAAAAACTGTTTTTT. It translates to CASSPGTGGEKLFF.

In nucleotides, the CDR3 is TGTGCCAGCAGCCAGACCGGGTCTAACTATGGCTACACCTTC. Amino acids: CASSQTGSNYGYTF. V usage is TRBV7-9 and J usage is TRBJ1-2; D unresolved. This CDR3 is built from 14 residues. Deletions cut 5 bases from V and 0 bases from J, with 10 bases between. In germline, CDR1 is SEHNR, CDR2 FQNEAQ (reference sequence).

The chain employs TRBV5-1 and TRBJ2-7; no firm D call. The germline V and J ends were trimmed by 2 bases and 3 bases, with 9 bases remaining between them. The CDR3 has 13 residues. Germline values: CDR1 SGHRS, CDR2 YFSETQ. The CDR3 nucleotides are TGCGCCAGCAGCTTCCACCCTAACTACGAGCAGTACTTC. Translated, it gives CASSFHPNYEQYF.

The chain links TRBV29-1 to TRBJ1-4, with D unclear. This CDR3 is built from 10 residues. From germline, CDR1 is SQVTM and CDR2 ANQGSEA. With 4 bases removed from V and 7 bases from J, the gap between germline ends came to 4 bases. Here the CDR3 DNA reads TGCAGCGTTGGAGCTGAAAAACTGTTTTTT. This encodes CSVGAEKLFF.

The V gene is TRBV7-2, the J gene TRBJ1-4; TRBD1 agrees at 12 bases. Germline CDR1 reads SGHTA; CDR2 reads FQGNSA. The CDR3 totals 19 residues. Losses at the gene ends were 5 bases for V and 1 base for J; bases not matched to a gene: 11. The CDR3, as DNA: TGTGCCAGCAGCCCCAGTTCAGGGACAGGGGGCGAAACTAATGAAAAACTGTTTTTT. It is translated as CASSPSSGTGGETNEKLFF.

The chain recombines TRBV6-1 with TRBJ2-7; 8 bases align to TRBD2. Unmatched junction bases numbered 7, after V lost 7 bases and J lost 2 bases. Germline CDR1 reads MNHNS; CDR2 reads SASEGT. The CDR3 length is 14 residues. As DNA, the CDR3 is TGTGCCAGCAAACTGGCGGGAGGTCCCTACGAGCAGTACTTC. This sequence encodes CASKLAGGPYEQYF.

V is TRBV5-1 and J is TRBJ2-3, with D unclear. Per the germline V gene, CDR1 is SGHRS and CDR2 is YFSETQ. The V and J ends lost 4 bases and 6 bases respectively, with 9 bases between them. The CDR3 is 12 amino acids. CDR3 sequence: CASSRVLDTQYF. CDR3 sequence (DNA): TGCGCCAGCAGCCGGGTTCTGGATACGCAGTATTTT.

The sample holds one count of this clone. The chain joins TRBV9 to TRBJ2-1; 11 bases match TRBD2. Germline V gene data show CDR1 as SGDLS and CDR2 as YYNGEE. The J segment lost 6 bases and the V segment lost 0 bases, leaving 5 bases of the junction unmatched. This CDR3 has 16 amino acids. The CDR3 spells CASSVVGTSGVNEQFF. The CDR3 nucleotides read TGTGCCAGCAGCGTAGTGGGGACTAGCGGTGTCAATGAGCAGTTCTTC.

The chain joins TRBV13 to TRBJ2-7, with TRBD2 identical over 9 bases. CDR3 length: 18 residues. CDR1 is PRHDT, CDR2 FYEKMQ, per germline (reference sequence). J was trimmed by 1 base and V by 0 bases; bases with no gene match: 10. CDR3 DNA: TGTGCCAGCAGCTTAGGCCTTGGACTAGCGCAGAGATCCTACGAGCAGTACTTC. It encodes CASSLGLGLAQRSYEQYF.

The rearrangement joins TRBV7-8 to TRBJ2-5; D remains ambiguous. Trimming removed 2 bases from V and 1 base from J, with 5 bases in between. The germline CDR1 and CDR2 sequences are SGHVS and FQNEAQ. This CDR3 has 13 residues. The chain's CDR3 is CASSLSVQETQYF. As DNA, the CDR3 is TGTGCCAGCAGCTTAAGCGTCCAAGAGACCCAGTACTTC.

Comments on this clone: This specimen includes other DNA sequences encoding the same CDR3. The chain carries TRBV7-9 and TRBJ2-7; D might be TRBD2 (6 bases). This CDR3 comprises 13 residues. Germline values: CDR1 SEHNR, CDR2 FQNEAQ (reference sequence). Deletions cut 0 bases from V and 5 bases from J, with 8 bases between. The CDR3 sequence: CASSLAGGDEQYF. DNA of the CDR3: TGTGCCAGCAGCTTAGCCGGGGGTGACGAGCAGTACTTC. The entire variable domain, with the rest obtained from reference TRBV7-9 and TRBJ2-7, is as follows: DTGVSQNPRHKITKRGQNVTFRCDPISEHNRLYWYRQTLGQGPEFLTYFQNEAQLEKSRLLSDRFSAERPKGSFSTLEIQRTEQGDSAMYLCASSLAGGDEQYFGPGTRLTVT.

This clone was seen just once. V is TRBV4-2 and J is TRBJ1-4; the match to TRBD1 covers 7 bases. In germline, CDR1 is LGHNA, CDR2 YNFKEQ. Germline trimming cut 0 bases from V and 10 bases from J; bases unmatched to any gene: 5. The CDR3 is 14 residues long. The chain's CDR3 is CASSQDRQGGKLFF. DNA for the CDR3: TGTGCCAGCAGCCAAGATCGGCAGGGGGGAAAACTGTTTTTT.